This T cell receptor beta chain was captured in a study of T cell repertoires in cytomegalovirus infection. In the study overall: Public TCR beta signatures were indicative of both CMV infection and a matching HLA type. Findings of the study overall: Clonotype analysis showed dominance of the ex vivo response by HLA-C-restricted CMV-specific TCR beta clonotypes. Identification of carriers of CMV plus the relevant HLA was performed using cumulative public TCR beta family frequency.

MiXCR, run by TCRdb on the reads, gives a single entry per CDR3 protein. This table has some 280,000 distinct CDR3 sequences, approximately 14% appearing once. The sample holds a few counts of this clonotype. Its antigen is not identified. Germline V gene sequence: CDR1 KGHSH, CDR2 LQKENI. This CDR3 is 16 amino acids long. V was shortened by 0 bases and J by 6 bases, with 17 bases between the two germline ends. Sequencing used PBMCs. The sequence was collected from a human donor in good health (CMV status not recorded). Some clones in this sample may be carry-over from other donors' samples. The gene calls are TRBV18 and TRBJ1-2, with D uncertain. CDR3 DNA sequence: TGTGCCAGCTCACCACCTGCAGGTTTGACCACAAATGGCTACACCTTC. This codes for CASSPPAGLTTNGYTF.